The next 32 T cell receptor beta chains were all read from a single sample in a study of blood T cell repertoires in COVID-19 (dated by TCRdb to 2020 to 2021). Library preparation was by the immunoSEQ multiplex PCR assay. As stored in TCRdb, this immuneACCESS dataset retains in-frame rearrangements with V and J assigned. A fraction of the clones does not appear; measured against another copy, unresolved V genes explain less than half of the discrepancy, and the remainder lacks a known reason. Here the sample has roughly 140,000 clones; about 86% occur a single time. Under 9.5% of the sample is held by the ten biggest clonotypes. Specimen: peripheral blood. The receptor set was obtained from a human donor in a cohort sampled during active COVID-19.

The V and J genes are TRBV28 and TRBJ1-6, with TRBD1 matching over 7 bases. Germline CDR1 is MDHEN and CDR2 is SYDVKM. The V segment lost 5 bases and the J segment 12 bases; nucleotides outside the gene matches: 4. There are 12 residues in the CDR3. Here the CDR3 reads CASSTYRGPLHF. Here the CDR3 DNA reads TGTGCCAGCAGTACATACAGGGGACCCCTCCACTTT.

The rearrangement joins TRBV4-1 to TRBJ2-3; 10 bases are a match to TRBD2. Trimming at V came to 4 bases and at J to 2 bases, leaving 12 bases not matched to a gene. Germline lookup yields CDR1 MGHRA and CDR2 YSYEKL. This CDR3 spans 18 amino acids. The CDR3 DNA is TGCGCCAGCAGCCCTACCGGTAGCGGGGGGTCTTCCACAGATACGCAGTATTTT. It encodes CASSPTGSGGSSTDTQYF.

The chain combines TRBV7-9 with TRBJ1-5; 12 bases map to TRBD1. V lost 1 base and J lost 3; bases outside the gene matches: 7. CDR3 size: 18 residues. Germline-derived CDR1 and CDR2 are SEHNR and FQNEAQ (reference sequence). CDR3 region: CASSLGPPGQGANQPQHF. The CDR3 DNA follows: TGTGCCAGCAGCTTAGGGCCCCCGGGACAGGGGGCCAATCAGCCCCAGCATTTT.

This clone was recorded a few times. V usage is TRBV2 and J usage is TRBJ1-5; TRBD1 aligns across 11 bases. Germline assignment: CDR1 SNHLY and CDR2 FYNNEI. The ends lost 6 bases at V and 4 bases at J; junction bases unmatched: 2. This CDR3 comprises 14 residues. The CDR3, as DNA: TGTGCCAGCAGGGGGACAGGGGGGAATCAGCCCCAGCATTTT. It yields the protein CASRGTGGNQPQHF.

This clone occurred once. This chain connects TRBV27 to TRBJ1-2; TRBD1 aligns across 8 bases. Germline CDR1 MNHEY, CDR2 SMNVEV (reference sequence). CDR3 size: 15 residues. V lost 2 bases to trimming and J lost 7 bases; unmatched junction nucleotides: 9. As DNA, the CDR3 is TGTGCCAGCAGTTTACTGCAGGGGGCAGTGGTTGGCTACACCTTC. It translates to CASSLLQGAVVGYTF.

The CDR3 sequence: CASSLGGEGEAFF. The CDR3 DNA reads as TGTGCCAGCAGCTTAGGAGGCGAGGGTGAAGCTTTCTTT. The chain is built from TRBV11-3 and TRBJ1-1; D call uncertain. CDR3 length equals 13 residues. Trimming left V 1 base short and J 7 bases short, with 10 bases between. The V gene's germline CDR1 is SGHNT and CDR2 YENEEA.

This clone appeared once. The CDR3 DNA is TGCGCCAGCAGCCCGCAGACCAACAGGGCACGGGATGAAAAACTGTTTTTT. Translating it yields CASSPQTNRARDEKLFF. The chain employs TRBV4-1 and TRBJ1-4; D possibly corresponds to TRBD1 (6 bases). V was trimmed by 4 bases and J by 6 bases, leaving 21 bases between them. This CDR3 has 17 residues. The germline CDR1 and CDR2 sequences are MGHRA and YSYEKL.

The chain has TRBV20-1 and TRBJ2-2; 9 nucleotides line up with TRBD1. In germline, CDR1 is DFQATT, CDR2 SNEGSKA (reference sequence). The CDR3 is 15 amino acids. After removal of 3 bases from V and 6 bases from J, the junction contained 8 bases not matched to a gene. The DNA for the CDR3 is TGCAGTGCTAGTATGGGACAGGGTCAATCCGGGGAGCTGTTTTTT. Translating it yields CSASMGQGQSGELFF.

This clone was seen more than once but under ten times. The chain couples TRBV18 to TRBJ1-2, with a possible D match to TRBD1 (5 bases). CDR3 length: 14 residues. Germline loops: CDR1 KGHSH, CDR2 LQKENI. With 0 bases removed from V and 4 bases from J, the gap between germline ends came to 9 bases. The CDR3 coding sequence is TGTGCCAGCTCACCACCGGGGCTGAGCTATGGCTACACCTTC. This gives the protein CASSPPGLSYGYTF.

The chain links TRBV5-6 to TRBJ1-2; 9 nucleotides agree with TRBD1. The CDR3 loop spans 13 amino acids. The germline V gene has CDR1 SGHDT and CDR2 YYEEEE. V was clipped by 7 bases and J by 4 bases; unmatched bases: 5. CDR3 in DNA: TGTGCCAGCTATACAGGGGGCGTCTATGGCTACACCTTC. Its translation: CASYTGGVYGYTF. Filled out from reference TRBV5-6 and TRBJ1-2, the complete variable domain reads DAGVTQSPTHLIKTRGQQVTLRCSPKSGHDTVSWYQQALGQGPQFIFQYYEEEERQRGNFPDRFSGHQFPNYSSELNVNALLLGDSALYLCASYTGGVYGYTFGSGTRLTVV.

This chain connects TRBV2 to TRBJ1-6; TRBD1 is a possible D gene (6 bases). Germline CDR1 is SNHLY and CDR2 is FYNNEI. The V and J ends lost 8 bases and 9 bases respectively, with 17 bases between them. The CDR3 is 14 amino acids. The DNA of the CDR3 is TGTGCCAGCGCTTCTTTCTTCAGGGGTTCACCCCTCCACTTT. This encodes CASASFFRGSPLHF.

The chain has TRBV19 and TRBJ2-4, with D tentatively TRBD1 (6 bases). This CDR3 comprises 17 residues. Germline V gene lookup returns CDR1 LNHDA and CDR2 SQIVND (reference sequence). Trimming cost V 6 bases and J 1 base, with 19 bases left between them. The CDR3, as DNA: TGTGCCAGTAGACAAAGAGGGGGTGATCGGGCCAAAAACATTCAGTACTTC. Residues: CASRQRGGDRAKNIQYF.

The V call is TRBV7-9, the J call TRBJ2-7, with TRBD1 as a possible D gene (5 bases). CDR1 and CDR2 from the germline V gene are SEHNR and FQNEAQ (reference sequence). Deletions cut 0 bases from V and 7 bases from J, with 10 bases between. This CDR3 comprises 13 residues. For the CDR3, the DNA is TGTGCCAGCAGCTTAGCGACAGCACGGGAGCAGTACTTC. It translates to CASSLATAREQYF.

The V and J genes are TRBV5-1 and TRBJ2-1, with TRBD2 matching 12 bases. The V segment lost 0 bases and the J segment 6 bases; nucleotides outside the gene matches: 1. The CDR3 contains 15 residues. Germline values: CDR1 SGHRS, CDR2 YFSETQ. The CDR3 here is CASSLGLAGVNEQFF. For the CDR3, the DNA is TGCGCCAGCAGCTTGGGACTAGCGGGGGTCAATGAGCAGTTCTTC.

The genes are TRBV7-2 and TRBJ2-1; possible D gene TRBD1, 6 bases. Trimming removed 2 bases at V and 4 bases at J, with 6 bases between. The CDR3 runs to 13 residues. Germline V CDR1 and CDR2: SGHTA, FQGNSA. The CDR3 nucleotides are TGTGCCAGCAGCTTACAGGGGTACAATGAGCAGTTCTTC. Translating it yields CASSLQGYNEQFF.

The rearrangement uses TRBV5-1 and TRBJ2-7; D uncertain. CDR3 size: 15 residues. The germline gives CDR1 SGHRS, CDR2 YFSETQ. The ends were cut back, 1 base at V and 9 bases at J, with 20 bases in the middle. CDR3: CASSLKTPGLLGQYF. The CDR3 DNA reads as TGCGCCAGCAGCTTGAAAACCCCGGGTCTCCTTGGGCAGTACTTC.

The J gene is TRBJ2-7, the V gene TRBV5-1; 12 bases align to TRBD2. The CDR3 is 16 residues long. CDR1 is SGHRS and CDR2 is YFSETQ in the germline V gene. With V trimmed by 1 base and J by 6 bases, 8 bases remained unmatched. The CDR3 region has the DNA TGCGCCAGCAGCTTGCGGGCTAGCGGGGGGGCCGGCGAGCAGTACTTC. Encoded protein: CASSLRASGGAGEQYF.

The CDR3 loop is CASSISGAKNIQYF. CDR3 DNA sequence: TGTGCCAGCTCGATAAGCGGTGCCAAAAACATTCAGTACTTC. The chain recombines TRBV6-6 with TRBJ2-4; TRBD2 is a possible D gene (5 bases). In germline, CDR1 is MNHNY, CDR2 SVGAGI (reference sequence). V was shortened by 8 bases and J by 1 base, with 12 bases between the two germline ends. The CDR3 spans 14 residues.

The chain couples TRBV3-1 (or the pseudogene TRBV3-2) to TRBJ1-1; D possibly corresponds to TRBD1 (6 bases). This CDR3 contains 16 residues. Germline assignment: CDR1 LGHDT and CDR2 YNNKEL (reference sequence). Trimming took off 4 bases at V and 4 bases at J, with 19 bases between the two ends. The chain's CDR3 is CASSLRGGAAPTEAFF. The DNA of the CDR3 is TGTGCCAGCAGCCTCCGTGGGGGGGCTGCGCCCACTGAAGCTTTCTTT.

This sequence joins TRBV5-1 and TRBJ1-6; tentatively, D is TRBD1 (6 bases). Trimming took 4 bases from V and 5 from J, leaving 10 bases between them. This CDR3 contains 14 residues. CDR1 is SGHRS and CDR2 is YFSETQ in the germline V gene. The CDR3 sequence: CASSAGQNNSPLHF. CDR3 DNA sequence: TGCGCCAGCAGCGCCGGACAGAATAATTCACCCCTCCACTTT.

The chain has TRBV7-9 and TRBJ1-4; D is uncertain. V lost 3 bases and J lost 7, with 6 bases in between. CDR1 SEHNR and CDR2 FQNEAQ come from the germline V gene (reference sequence). The CDR3 length is 12 residues. For the CDR3, the DNA is TGTGCCAGCAGCTTTCCCGGTGAAAAACTGTTTTTT. The encoded protein is CASSFPGEKLFF.

V is TRBV19 and J is TRBJ1-6; D perhaps matches TRBD1 (6 bases). The V end lost 7 bases, the J end lost 0 bases, and 19 bases lay between the germline ends. This CDR3 is 18 amino acids long. Germline CDR1 reads LNHDA; CDR2 reads SQIVND (reference sequence). As DNA, the CDR3 is TGTGCCAGTACCACGAGGGCGGGGGCTAGCTCCTATAATTCACCCCTCCACTTT. Translation: CASTTRAGASSYNSPLHF.

The V gene is TRBV24-1, the J gene TRBJ2-1; 13 nucleotides align to TRBD2. CDR1 and CDR2 (germline): KGHDR, SFDVKD. The V segment lost 5 bases and the J segment 8 bases; nucleotides outside the gene matches: 8. CDR3 length: 16 amino acids. Here the CDR3 reads CATSASTSGGRYEQFF. The CDR3 nucleotides read TGTGCCACCAGTGCGTCGACTAGCGGGGGGAGGTATGAGCAGTTCTTC.

The chain is built from TRBV6-2 or TRBV6-3 and TRBJ2-5; D unclear. The CDR3 loop spans 13 amino acids. V lost 0 bases to trimming and J lost 7 bases, with 9 bases between them. Per germline, CDR1 MNHEY and CDR2 SVGEGT. In DNA form, the CDR3 reads TGTGCCAGCAGTTACTCAACGACTGGGACCCAGTACTTC. Translated: CASSYSTTGTQYF.

The count of this clone is one. The rearrangement links TRBV5-4 to TRBJ1-2; D is possibly TRBD1 (5 bases). V lost 4 bases, J lost 1 base, and 20 bases lay in between. Germline CDR1 is SGHNT and CDR2 is YYREEE (reference sequence). This CDR3 is built from 17 residues. CDR3 bases: TGTGCCAGCAGCCCTAAGAAGGTGGGGGGAGGTAACTATGGCTACACCTTC. It yields the protein CASSPKKVGGGNYGYTF.

This clone showed up just once. V gene TRBV18 combines with J gene TRBJ1-5; D unclear. Looked up from germline, CDR1 is KGHSH and CDR2 is LQKENI. The CDR3 has 14 residues. V lost 3 bases, J lost 6 bases, and 12 bases lay in between. The CDR3 sequence: CASSPGRSGQPQHF. The CDR3 nucleotides are TGTGCCAGCTCACCCGGAAGGTCAGGTCAGCCCCAGCATTTT.

The chain links TRBV2 to TRBJ2-7; 7 nucleotides align to TRBD1. V lost 5 bases to trimming and J lost 6 bases; unmatched junction nucleotides: 7. Germline V gene data show CDR1 as SNHLY and CDR2 as FYNNEI. CDR3 length: 13 residues. The CDR3 nucleotides are TGTGCCAGCAGTTTTTCGTCAGGGGGCGAGCAGTACTTC. Amino acid sequence: CASSFSSGGEQYF.

V and J are TRBV6-5 and TRBJ2-7; 8 nucleotides match TRBD1. The CDR3 extends over 15 amino acids. Germline CDR1 MNHEY, CDR2 SVGAGI. V was pared by 2 bases and J by 6 bases, with 9 bases of the junction left unmatched. The CDR3 sequence is CASSYRGRGLSEQYF. The CDR3, as DNA: TGTGCCAGCAGTTACCGAGGCAGGGGGCTAAGCGAGCAGTACTTC.

A word on this clone: At one end the junction does not follow the germline gene, possibly because of a read error. The V gene is TRBV28, the J gene TRBJ2-1; 7 bases line up with TRBD1. The CDR3 is 12 amino acids. Germline V gene lookup returns CDR1 MDHEN and CDR2 SYDVKM. CDR3 amino acids: CASSLTTGPRIF. As DNA, the CDR3 is TGTGCCAGCAGTTTAACGACAGGGCCAAGGATCTTC.

The rearrangement uses TRBV4-1 and TRBJ1-3, with D unresolved. This CDR3 comprises 15 residues. Trimming cost V 1 base and J 0 bases, with 7 bases left between them. The germline CDR1 and CDR2 sequences are MGHRA and YSYEKL. Here the CDR3 DNA reads TGCGCCAGCAGCCAAGGGCCAACCTCTGGAAACACCATATATTTT. This translates into CASSQGPTSGNTIYF.

The rearrangement joins TRBV18 to TRBJ2-7, with D perhaps matching TRBD1 (6 bases). The CDR3 covers 15 residues. Trimming took off 3 bases at V and 6 bases at J, with 18 bases between the two ends. CDR1 and CDR2 (germline): KGHSH, LQKENI. In DNA, the CDR3 is TGTGCCAGCTCACCGGGAACAGGGTACCGCGGCGAGCAGTACTTC. As protein: CASSPGTGYRGEQYF.

V gene TRBV2 combines with J gene TRBJ1-5; a weak D match, TRBD1 (5 bases). This CDR3 contains 12 residues. Trimming shortened V by 6 bases and J by 5 bases, and 8 bases separated the two germline ends. CDR1 and CDR2 (germline): SNHLY, FYNNEI. The CDR3 DNA reads as TGTGCCAGCAGCAGGGTCCATCAGCCCCAGCATTTT. Translation: CASSRVHQPQHF.